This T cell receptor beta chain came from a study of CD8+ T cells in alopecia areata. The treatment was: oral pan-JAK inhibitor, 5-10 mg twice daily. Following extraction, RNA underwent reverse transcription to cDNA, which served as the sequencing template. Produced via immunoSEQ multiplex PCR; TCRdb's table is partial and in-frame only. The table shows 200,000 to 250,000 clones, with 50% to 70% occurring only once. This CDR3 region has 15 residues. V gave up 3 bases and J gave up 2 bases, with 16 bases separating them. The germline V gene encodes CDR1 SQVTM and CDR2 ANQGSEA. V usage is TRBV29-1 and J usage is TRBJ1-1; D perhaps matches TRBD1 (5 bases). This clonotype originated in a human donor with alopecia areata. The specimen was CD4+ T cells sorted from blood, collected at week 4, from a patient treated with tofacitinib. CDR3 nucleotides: TGCAGCGTTGAGACCATGGACACATCAAACACTGAAGCTTTCTTT. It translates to CSVETMDTSNTEAFF.